The next 32 T cell receptor beta chains were all read from a single sample in a study of blood T cell repertoires in COVID-19. Libraries were prepared by immunoSEQ multiplex PCR; TCRdb keeps only in-frame clonotypes and omits some of them. The table shows under 300,000 clones, with roughly 82% occurring only once. Sequenced input: peripheral blood. The receptors derive from a man aged 40-49 years who had recovered from COVID-19.

The rearrangement joins TRBV6-5 to TRBJ1-1, with a tentative D call TRBD1 (5 bases). Germline values: CDR1 MNHEY, CDR2 SVGAGI. The CDR3 contains 13 residues. Trimming took off 8 bases at V and 5 bases at J, with 15 bases between the two ends. For the CDR3, the DNA is TGTGCCAGCCAGAGAGGGGAGGAGACTGAAGCTTTCTTT. Protein sequence: CASQRGEETEAFF.

The rearrangement uses TRBV9 and TRBJ2-5; 9 bases align to TRBD1. This CDR3 is 14 amino acids long. The V gene's germline CDR1 is SGDLS and CDR2 YYNGEE. The junction had 5 bases not matched to a gene; V was cut back by 3 bases and J by 5 bases. The CDR3 loop reads CASSAGQGRETQYF. CDR3 sequence (DNA): TGTGCCAGCAGCGCCGGACAGGGGAGGGAGACCCAGTACTTC.

The chain joins TRBV6-5 to TRBJ2-1; 9 bases are shared with TRBD2. The V gene end was trimmed by 6 bases and the J gene end by 2 bases; junction bases not matched to a gene: 5. The CDR3 length is 15 residues. The germline V gene encodes CDR1 MNHEY and CDR2 SVGAGI. In nucleotides, the CDR3 is TGTGCCAGCAGCCTAGCGGGGTGGGCCTACAATGAGCAGTTCTTC. Encoded protein: CASSLAGWAYNEQFF.

V is TRBV2 and J is TRBJ1-1; TRBD1 is a possible D gene (5 bases). The CDR3 contains 16 residues. Germline V CDR1 and CDR2: SNHLY, FYNNEI. The V end was cut by 6 bases, the J end by 5 bases, with 22 bases between. The chain's CDR3 is CASRAPSGNFVTEAFF. DNA of the CDR3: TGTGCCAGCAGAGCTCCTTCAGGGAATTTCGTAACTGAAGCTTTCTTT.

V usage is TRBV27 and J usage is TRBJ2-7, with 10 positions matching TRBD1. J lost 6 bases, V lost 3 bases, and 14 bases had no gene match. There are 17 residues in the CDR3. Germline lookup yields CDR1 MNHEY and CDR2 SMNVEV (reference sequence). The CDR3 region has the DNA TGTGCCAGCAGTTTCACACCCGGCCGGACAGGGGGTCGCGAGCAGTACTTC. Translation gives CASSFTPGRTGGREQYF.

This clone appeared once. The chain employs TRBV2 and TRBJ1-1, with 7 bases fitting TRBD1. The length of the CDR3 is 15 residues. The germline V gene has CDR1 SNHLY and CDR2 FYNNEI. The V and J ends lost 4 bases and 0 bases, in that order; junction bases with no gene match: 5. CDR3 DNA: TGTGCCAGCAGTGGACAGGGAGAGATGAACACTGAAGCTTTCTTT. Its translation is CASSGQGEMNTEAFF.

The chain couples TRBV19 to TRBJ2-2; D call uncertain. Germline CDR1 is LNHDA and CDR2 is SQIVND (reference sequence). CDR3 length equals 13 residues. V was trimmed by 3 bases and J by 6 bases, leaving 8 bases between them. CDR3 residues: CASSMSGPGELFF. The CDR3 region has the DNA TGTGCCAGTAGTATGTCTGGGCCCGGGGAGCTGTTTTTT.

With regard to this clone: Different DNA sequences within this sample yield the same CDR3. This chain links TRBV5-4 with TRBJ2-5; possibly TRBD1 for D (5 bases). CDR3 length: 13 residues. Trimming removed 1 base at V and 2 bases at J, with 6 bases between. Germline loops: CDR1 SGHNT, CDR2 YYREEE (reference sequence). The CDR3 sequence: CASSLQGQETQYF. CDR3 in DNA: TGTGCCAGCAGCTTGCAGGGACAAGAGACCCAGTACTTC.

The chain employs TRBV10-2 and TRBJ1-6; D possibly corresponds to TRBD1 (6 bases). Trimming shortened V by 2 bases and J by 10 bases, and 21 bases separated the two germline ends. This CDR3 spans 17 amino acids. Germline CDR1 reads WSHSY; CDR2 reads SAAADI. CDR3 amino acids: CASSERAGLGAYSPLHF. CDR3 bases: TGCGCCAGCAGTGAGAGGGCTGGGTTGGGGGCTTACTCACCCCTCCACTTT.

The V call is TRBV27, the J call TRBJ2-7; maybe TRBD1 (6 bases). The CDR3 spans 14 residues. CDR1 is MNHEY and CDR2 is SMNVEV in the germline V gene (reference sequence). The V end lost 5 bases, the J end lost 2 bases, and 13 bases lay between the germline ends. CDR3: CASSTQGRPYEQYF. The CDR3 DNA reads as TGTGCCAGCAGTACACAGGGAAGGCCCTACGAGCAGTACTTC.

This chain joins TRBV5-1 and TRBJ2-5, with 12 bases matching TRBD2. CDR3 size: 15 residues. Germline V gene sequence: CDR1 SGHRS, CDR2 YFSETQ. The trim removed 2 bases at V and 4 bases at J, leaving 3 bases unmatched. The CDR3 bases are TGCGCCAGCAGCTTCGCTAGCGGGGGGGGAGAGACCCAGTACTTC. Encoded protein: CASSFASGGGETQYF. Based on the CDR3 plus reference TRBV5-1 and TRBJ2-5, the full variable domain is KAGVTQTPRYLIKTRGQQVTLSCSPISGHRSVSWYQQTPGQGLQFLFEYFSETQRNKGNFPGRFSGRQFSNSRSEMNVSTLELGDSALYLCASSFASGGGETQYFGPGTRLLVL.

V gene TRBV7-2 combines with J gene TRBJ1-6; D may be TRBD1 (6 bases). The length of the CDR3 is 11 residues. V lost 5 bases, J lost 15 bases, and 11 bases lay in between. Germline-derived CDR1 and CDR2 are SGHTA and FQGNSA. Here the CDR3 reads CASSTPGHLHF. The CDR3 nucleotides are TGTGCCAGCAGCACTCCGGGACACCTCCACTTT.

The V and J genes are TRBV7-2 and TRBJ2-7, with TRBD1 identical over 10 bases. CDR3 length: 16 residues. Germline-derived CDR1 and CDR2 are SGHTA and FQGNSA. The V segment lost 2 bases and the J segment 2 bases; nucleotides outside the gene matches: 6. The CDR3, as DNA: TGTGCCAGCAGCTTAAGGCAGGGACAGGGGACCTACGAGCAGTACTTC. Protein product: CASSLRQGQGTYEQYF.

The gene calls are TRBV3-1 (or the pseudogene TRBV3-2) and TRBJ2-1, with 8 nucleotides matching TRBD2. Trimming took 0 bases from V and 11 from J; bases not matched to a gene: 6. Germline CDR1 LGHDT, CDR2 YNNKEL (reference sequence). The CDR3 has 14 amino acids. CDR3 in amino acids: CASSQETAGVQQFF. Written as DNA, the CDR3 is TGTGCCAGCAGCCAAGAAACAGCGGGAGTGCAGCAGTTCTTC.

This chain connects TRBV29-1 to TRBJ2-3, with 7 positions matching TRBD2. The CDR3 loop spans 14 amino acids. Germline-derived CDR1 and CDR2 are SQVTM and ANQGSEA. With V trimmed by 6 bases and J by 6 bases, 12 bases remained unmatched. The CDR3 coding sequence is TGCAGCGTGGCCGGGACTAACAATGGCGATACGCAGTATTTT. Protein sequence: CSVAGTNNGDTQYF.

V usage is TRBV11-3 and J usage is TRBJ2-1; TRBD1 might be the D (5 bases). Germline-derived CDR1 and CDR2 are SGHNT and YENEEA. This CDR3 region has 13 residues. V gave up 5 bases and J gave up 10 bases, with 15 bases separating them. CDR3 nucleotides: TGTGCCAGCAGCCTAACCCCATCAGGGGAGCAGTTCTTC. As protein: CASSLTPSGEQFF.

V is TRBV7-2 and J is TRBJ1-6; D gene ambiguous. Germline V gives CDR1 SGHTA, CDR2 FQGNSA. The V gene lost 3 bases and the J gene lost 7 bases, with 16 bases spanning the gap. This CDR3 region has 16 residues. CDR3 sequence reads: CASSFQAGLSNSPLHF. The CDR3 region has the DNA TGTGCCAGCAGCTTCCAGGCAGGCTTATCCAATTCACCCCTCCACTTT.

As DNA, the CDR3 is TGTGCCAGCAGCTTAGTAGGCGTAGCAGCCCCGTACAATGAGCAGTTCTTC. Translation: CASSLVGVAAPYNEQFF. The V call is TRBV7-9, the J call TRBJ2-1, with D uncertain. Germline CDR1 reads SEHNR; CDR2 reads FQNEAQ (reference sequence). V dropped 1 base and J dropped 4 bases, with 17 bases sitting between them. The CDR3 is 17 amino acids.

This clone was found once. The chain links TRBV7-9 to TRBJ2-3; a possible D gene is TRBD2 (6 bases). In germline, CDR1 is SEHNR, CDR2 FQNEAQ (reference sequence). This CDR3 region has 15 residues. V was cut by 5 bases and J by 4 bases, with 16 bases left in between. This CDR3 is CASSPYGGTADTQYF. CDR3 sequence (DNA): TGTGCCAGCAGCCCTTATGGGGGGACGGCAGATACGCAGTATTTT.

CDR3 in amino acids: CASSAVHGGGYEQYF. The CDR3 DNA sequence: TGTGCCAGTAGTGCCGTTCACGGGGGGGGCTACGAGCAGTACTTC. This sequence joins TRBV19 and TRBJ2-7, with 8 nucleotides matching TRBD2. There are 15 residues in the CDR3. With 5 bases clipped from V and 3 bases from J, the junction kept 9 bases outside the gene matches. Germline CDR1 LNHDA, CDR2 SQIVND (reference sequence).

The CDR3 here is CASRQDGDTQYF. In DNA form, the CDR3 reads TGTGCCAGCAGACAGGACGGAGATACGCAGTATTTT. J is TRBJ2-3 and V is TRBV10-3, with a weak D call TRBD1 (6 bases). The CDR3 covers 12 residues. Germline loops: CDR1 ENHRY, CDR2 SYGVKD. Trimming stripped 10 bases from V and 5 bases from J, with 13 bases between.

The genes are TRBV11-2 and TRBJ2-7; D is perhaps TRBD1 (5 bases). V lost 5 bases, J lost 4 bases, and 15 bases lay in between. This CDR3 region has 14 residues. Germline CDR1 SGHAT, CDR2 FQNNGV. CDR3 residues: CASSPFDSHYEQYF. As DNA, the CDR3 is TGTGCCAGCAGCCCTTTTGACAGCCATTACGAGCAGTACTTC.

J is TRBJ2-3 and V is TRBV9, with 8 bases lining up with TRBD2. The V segment lost 3 bases and the J segment 6 bases; nucleotides outside the gene matches: 15. The CDR3 has 17 amino acids. In germline, CDR1 is SGDLS, CDR2 YYNGEE. The CDR3 DNA is TGTGCCAGCAGCGCCGCTTCTGGGGGACTAGGTTACGATACGCAGTATTTT. This sequence encodes CASSAASGGLGYDTQYF.

This clone was counted between two and nine times. The CDR3 DNA is TGTGCCAGCAGTACGCGGGGTCGGCTTGAGTCCGGGGCCAACGTCCTGACTTTC. It yields the protein CASSTRGRLESGANVLTF. The V call is TRBV6-2 or TRBV6-3, the J call TRBJ2-6, with D possibly TRBD2 on 6 matching bases. The CDR3 spans 18 residues. Germline CDR1 reads MNHEY; CDR2 reads SVGEGT. With 5 bases removed from V and 4 bases from J, the gap between germline ends came to 21 bases.

The V gene is TRBV7-2, the J gene TRBJ1-1, with D possibly matching TRBD1 (6 bases). V was cut by 4 bases and J by 5 bases, with 11 bases left in between. This CDR3 is 13 amino acids long. Germline V gene sequence: CDR1 SGHTA, CDR2 FQGNSA. CDR3 region: CASSSNRVTEAFF. DNA for the CDR3: TGTGCCAGCAGCTCAAACAGGGTTACTGAAGCTTTCTTT.

This clone was recorded only once. This chain links TRBV4-3 with TRBJ2-1, with 9 bases matching TRBD2. This CDR3 contains 16 residues. Unmatched junction bases numbered 7, after V lost 2 bases and J lost 5 bases. Germline V gene lookup returns CDR1 LGHNA and CDR2 YSLEER. In DNA, the CDR3 is TGCGCCAGCAGCCAACGGAGGACTAGCGCGAACAATGAGCAGTTCTTC. Protein sequence: CASSQRRTSANNEQFF.

This clone appeared a few times. The chain carries TRBV5-4 and TRBJ1-3; 7 bases match TRBD1. V was clipped by 4 bases and J by 4 bases; unmatched bases: 8. CDR1 and CDR2 from the germline V gene are SGHNT and YYREEE (reference sequence). CDR3 length: 15 amino acids. The CDR3 protein is CASSLQGIMGNTIYF. The CDR3 region has the DNA TGTGCCAGCAGCCTACAGGGGATTATGGGAAACACCATATATTTT.

This chain joins TRBV5-1 and TRBJ2-1, with 10 bases aligning to TRBD2. This CDR3 has 14 residues. V trimming: 4 bases; J trimming: 5 bases; junction bases outside the gene matches: 3. Germline V lookup: CDR1 SGHRS, CDR2 YFSETQ. CDR3 sequence: CASSPLAGDNEQFF. The CDR3 coding sequence is TGCGCCAGCAGCCCCCTAGCGGGGGACAATGAGCAGTTCTTC.

V is TRBV5-6 and J is TRBJ1-6, with TRBD1 matching 9 bases. Trimming at V came to 4 bases and at J to 9 bases, leaving 8 bases not matched to a gene. Germline V lookup: CDR1 SGHDT, CDR2 YYEEEE. This CDR3 is 15 amino acids long. In nucleotides, the CDR3 is TGTGCCAGCAGCCCTCCGGGACAGGGAGGTTCACCCCTCCACTTT. Translated, it gives CASSPPGQGGSPLHF.

This clone has only one observation. The chain recombines TRBV30 with TRBJ1-6; TRBD1 agrees at 8 bases. The CDR3 loop spans 14 amino acids. With V trimmed by 4 bases and J by 8 bases, 7 bases remained unmatched. The germline V gene encodes CDR1 GTSNPN and CDR2 SVGIG (reference sequence). CDR3 amino acids: CAWTGGRLDSPLHF. In nucleotides, the CDR3 is TGTGCCTGGACAGGGGGCCGTTTGGATTCACCCCTCCACTTT.

The chain is built from TRBV9 and TRBJ2-3, with 12 bases that match TRBD1. V trimming: 3 bases; J trimming: 4 bases; junction bases outside the gene matches: 6. CDR1 is SGDLS, CDR2 YYNGEE, per germline. The CDR3 has 16 amino acids. The chain's CDR3 is CASSADGTGGADTQYF. The CDR3 DNA reads as TGTGCCAGCAGCGCCGACGGGACAGGGGGCGCAGATACGCAGTATTTT.

The DNA for the CDR3 is TGTGCCAGCTCACCGTACTCACAGGGGTCGGGCGAAAAACTGTTTTTT. Amino acid sequence: CASSPYSQGSGEKLFF. The rearrangement links TRBV18 to TRBJ1-4, with 7 nucleotides matching TRBD1. The V segment lost 3 bases and the J segment 8 bases; nucleotides outside the gene matches: 12. The CDR3 is 16 amino acids. Germline-derived CDR1 and CDR2 are KGHSH and LQKENI.